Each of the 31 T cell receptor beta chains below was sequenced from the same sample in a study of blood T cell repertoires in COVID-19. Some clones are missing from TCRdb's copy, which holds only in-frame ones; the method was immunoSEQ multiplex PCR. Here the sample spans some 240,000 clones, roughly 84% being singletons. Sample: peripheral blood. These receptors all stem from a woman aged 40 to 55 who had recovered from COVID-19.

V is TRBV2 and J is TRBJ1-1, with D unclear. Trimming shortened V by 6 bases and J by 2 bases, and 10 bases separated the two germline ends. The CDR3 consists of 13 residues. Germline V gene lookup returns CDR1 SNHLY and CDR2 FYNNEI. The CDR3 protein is CASSAGPNTEAFF. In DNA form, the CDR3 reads TGTGCCAGCAGCGCGGGCCCTAACACTGAAGCTTTCTTT.

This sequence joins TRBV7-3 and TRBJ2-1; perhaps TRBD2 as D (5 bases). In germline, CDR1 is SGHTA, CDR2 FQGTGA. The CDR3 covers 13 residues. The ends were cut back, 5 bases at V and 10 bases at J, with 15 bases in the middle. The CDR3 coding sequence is TGTGCCAGCAGCCTTGACCTCGACTACGAGCAGTTCTTC. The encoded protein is CASSLDLDYEQFF.

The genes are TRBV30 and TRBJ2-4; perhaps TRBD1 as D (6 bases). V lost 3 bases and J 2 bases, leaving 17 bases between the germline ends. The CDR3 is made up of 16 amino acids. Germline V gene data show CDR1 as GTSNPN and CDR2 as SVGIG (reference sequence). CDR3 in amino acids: CAWSAGERLPKNIQYF. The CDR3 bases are TGTGCCTGGAGCGCAGGGGAGAGACTACCCAAAAACATTCAGTACTTC.

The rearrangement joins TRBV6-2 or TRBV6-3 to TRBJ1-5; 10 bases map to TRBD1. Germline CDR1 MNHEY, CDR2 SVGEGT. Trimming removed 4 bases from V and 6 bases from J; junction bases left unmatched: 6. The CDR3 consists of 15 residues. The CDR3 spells CASSWDRGFVQPQHF. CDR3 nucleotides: TGTGCCAGCAGTTGGGACAGGGGTTTTGTTCAGCCCCAGCATTTT.

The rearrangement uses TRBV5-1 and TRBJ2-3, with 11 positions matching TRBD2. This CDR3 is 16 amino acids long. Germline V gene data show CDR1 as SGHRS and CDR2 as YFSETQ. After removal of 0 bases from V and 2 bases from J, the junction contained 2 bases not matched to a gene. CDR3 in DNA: TGCGCCAGCAGCTTGGGGACTAGCGGGTTCACAGATACGCAGTATTTT. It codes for CASSLGTSGFTDTQYF.

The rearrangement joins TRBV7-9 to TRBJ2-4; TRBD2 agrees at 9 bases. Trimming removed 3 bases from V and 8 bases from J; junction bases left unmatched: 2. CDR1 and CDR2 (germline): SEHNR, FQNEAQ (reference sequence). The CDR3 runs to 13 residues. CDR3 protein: CASSFVAGDIQYF. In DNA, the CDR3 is TGTGCCAGCAGCTTTGTAGCGGGGGACATTCAGTACTTC.

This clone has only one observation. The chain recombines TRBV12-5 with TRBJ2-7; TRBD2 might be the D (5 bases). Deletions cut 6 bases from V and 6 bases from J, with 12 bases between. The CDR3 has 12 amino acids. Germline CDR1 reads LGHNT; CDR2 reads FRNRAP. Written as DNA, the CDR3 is TGTGCTAGTGGGCGGACCGAGGGCGAGCAGTACTTC. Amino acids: CASGRTEGEQYF.

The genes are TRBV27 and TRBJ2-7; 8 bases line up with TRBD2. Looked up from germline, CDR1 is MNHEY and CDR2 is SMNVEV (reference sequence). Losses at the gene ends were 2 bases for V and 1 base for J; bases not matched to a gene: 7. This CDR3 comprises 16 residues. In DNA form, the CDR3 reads TGTGCCAGCAGTTTAGTAGCGCTAGCGGGTTCCTACGAGCAGTACTTC. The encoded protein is CASSLVALAGSYEQYF.

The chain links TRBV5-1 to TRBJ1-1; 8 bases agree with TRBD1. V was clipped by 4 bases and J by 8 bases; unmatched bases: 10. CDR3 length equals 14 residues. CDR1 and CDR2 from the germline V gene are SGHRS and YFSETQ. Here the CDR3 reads CASSPSGGAPEAFF. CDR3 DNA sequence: TGCGCCAGCAGCCCCTCAGGGGGCGCGCCCGAAGCTTTCTTT.

The CDR3 protein is CASSLGTPNTGELFF. CDR3 DNA: TGTGCCAGCAGCTTAGGGACTCCCAACACCGGGGAGCTGTTTTTT. The chain recombines TRBV11-3 with TRBJ2-2; D possibly corresponds to TRBD2 (5 bases). The CDR3 contains 15 residues. Germline V gene sequence: CDR1 SGHNT, CDR2 YENEEA. V was cut by 1 base and J by 2 bases, with 8 bases left in between.

In nucleotides, the CDR3 is TGTGCCATCAGTGCCTCCTGGACAGGGGGCTCCAATGAGCAGTTCTTC. Encoded protein: CAISASWTGGSNEQFF. J is TRBJ2-1 and V is TRBV10-3, with 11 bases lining up with TRBD1. CDR1 and CDR2 (germline): ENHRY, SYGVKD. CDR3 length: 16 amino acids. Trimming cost V 4 bases and J 6 bases; bases outside gene matches: 8.

CDR3 DNA: TGTGCCAGCAGCTTGTGGGGGGTTGAAGCTTTCTTT. This sequence encodes CASSLWGVEAFF. The genes are TRBV5-6 and TRBJ1-1, with a possible D match to TRBD1 (5 bases). The CDR3 runs to 12 residues. V was shortened by 1 base and J by 7 bases, with 8 bases between the two germline ends. Germline lookup yields CDR1 SGHDT and CDR2 YYEEEE. Based on the CDR3 plus reference TRBV5-6 and TRBJ1-1, the full variable domain is DAGVTQSPTHLIKTRGQQVTLRCSPKSGHDTVSWYQQALGQGPQFIFQYYEEEERQRGNFPDRFSGHQFPNYSSELNVNALLLGDSALYLCASSLWGVEAFFGQGTRLTVV.

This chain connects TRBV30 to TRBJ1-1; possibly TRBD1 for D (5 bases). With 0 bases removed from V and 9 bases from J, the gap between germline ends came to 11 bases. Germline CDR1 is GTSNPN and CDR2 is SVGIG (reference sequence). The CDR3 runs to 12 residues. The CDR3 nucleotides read TGTGCCTGGAGTGTAGCAGGGTTGAAAGCTTTCTTT. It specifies CAWSVAGLKAFF.

CDR3: CASSVEARGSGELFF. DNA of the CDR3: TGTGCCAGCAGCGTAGAGGCCAGGGGTTCCGGGGAGCTGTTTTTT. The chain couples TRBV9 to TRBJ2-2; D possibly corresponds to TRBD1 (6 bases). The CDR3 runs to 15 residues. CDR1 and CDR2 from the germline V gene are SGDLS and YYNGEE. Trimming left V 0 bases short and J 6 bases short, with 12 bases between. The full variable domain, completed using reference TRBV9 and TRBJ2-2, is DSGVTQTPKHLITATGQRVTLRCSPRSGDLSVYWYQQSLDQGLQFLIQYYNGEERAKGNILERFSAQQFPDLHSELNLSSLELGDSALYFCASSVEARGSGELFFGEGSRLTVL.

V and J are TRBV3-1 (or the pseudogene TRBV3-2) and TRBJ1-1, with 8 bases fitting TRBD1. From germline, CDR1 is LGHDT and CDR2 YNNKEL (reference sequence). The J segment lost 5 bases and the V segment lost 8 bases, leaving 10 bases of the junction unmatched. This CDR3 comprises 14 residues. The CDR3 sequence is CASQPTGGKTEAFF. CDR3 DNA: TGTGCCAGCCAACCTACAGGGGGTAAAACTGAAGCTTTCTTT.

The CDR3 spells CASAQGASGELFF. CDR3 nucleotide sequence: TGTGCCAGCGCCCAGGGGGCTAGCGGGGAGCTGTTTTTT. The rearrangement uses TRBV3-1 (or the pseudogene TRBV3-2) and TRBJ2-2; 8 bases agree with TRBD1. V was clipped by 8 bases and J by 7 bases; unmatched bases: 6. Germline loops: CDR1 LGHDT, CDR2 YNNKEL (reference sequence). The CDR3 consists of 13 residues.

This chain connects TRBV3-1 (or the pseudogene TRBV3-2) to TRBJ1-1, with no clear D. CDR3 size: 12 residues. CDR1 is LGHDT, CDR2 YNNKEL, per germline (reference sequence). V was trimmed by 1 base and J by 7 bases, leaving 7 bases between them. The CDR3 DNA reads TGTGCCAGCAGCCAAGTCGGTTTTGAAGCTTTCTTT. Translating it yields CASSQVGFEAFF.

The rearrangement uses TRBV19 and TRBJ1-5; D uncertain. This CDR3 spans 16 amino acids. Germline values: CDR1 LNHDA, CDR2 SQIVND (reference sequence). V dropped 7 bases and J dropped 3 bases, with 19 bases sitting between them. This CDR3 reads CASKNSGRTANQPQHF. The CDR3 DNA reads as TGTGCCAGTAAGAATTCTGGGCGGACTGCCAATCAGCCCCAGCATTTT.

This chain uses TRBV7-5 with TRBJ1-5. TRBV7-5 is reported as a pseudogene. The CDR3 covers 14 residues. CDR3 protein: CARSRGEGCQPQHF. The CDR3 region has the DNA TGTGCCAGAAGCAGAGGGGAGGGTTGTCAGCCCCAGCATTTT.

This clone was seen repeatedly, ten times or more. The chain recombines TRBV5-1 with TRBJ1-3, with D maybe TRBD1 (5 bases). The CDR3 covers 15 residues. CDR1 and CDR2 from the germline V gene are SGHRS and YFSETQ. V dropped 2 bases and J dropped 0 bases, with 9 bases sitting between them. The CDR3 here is CASSFQGRSGNTIYF. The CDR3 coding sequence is TGCGCCAGCAGCTTCCAGGGCCGCTCTGGAAACACCATATATTTT. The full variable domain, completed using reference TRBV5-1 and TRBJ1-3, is KAGVTQTPRYLIKTRGQQVTLSCSPISGHRSVSWYQQTPGQGLQFLFEYFSETQRNKGNFPGRFSGRQFSNSRSEMNVSTLELGDSALYLCASSFQGRSGNTIYFGEGSWLTVV.

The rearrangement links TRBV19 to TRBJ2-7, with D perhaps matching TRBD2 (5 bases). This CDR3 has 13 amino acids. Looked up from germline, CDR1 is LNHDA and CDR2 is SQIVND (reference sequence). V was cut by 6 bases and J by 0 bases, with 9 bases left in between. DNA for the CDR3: TGTGCCAGTAGGCCGGGGAGCTCCTACGAGCAGTACTTC. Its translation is CASRPGSSYEQYF.

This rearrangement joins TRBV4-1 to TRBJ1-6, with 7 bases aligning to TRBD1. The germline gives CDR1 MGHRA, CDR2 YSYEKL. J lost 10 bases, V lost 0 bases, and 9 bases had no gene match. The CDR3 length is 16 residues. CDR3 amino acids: CASSQEVHRGKSPLHF. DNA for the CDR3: TGCGCCAGCAGCCAAGAGGTGCACAGGGGTAAATCACCCCTCCACTTT.

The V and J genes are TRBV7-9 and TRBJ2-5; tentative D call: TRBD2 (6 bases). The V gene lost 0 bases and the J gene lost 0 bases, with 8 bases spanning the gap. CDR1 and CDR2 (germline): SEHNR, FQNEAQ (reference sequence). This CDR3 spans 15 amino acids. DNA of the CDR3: TGTGCCAGCAGCTTAGCGGGGGGAAACCAAGAGACCCAGTACTTC. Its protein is CASSLAGGNQETQYF.

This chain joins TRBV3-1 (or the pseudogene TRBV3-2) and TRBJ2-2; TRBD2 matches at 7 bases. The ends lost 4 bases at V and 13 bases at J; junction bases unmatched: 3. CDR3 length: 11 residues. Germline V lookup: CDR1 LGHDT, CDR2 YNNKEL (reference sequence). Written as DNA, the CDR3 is TGTGCCAGCAGCCCCGGGGGGTTGCTGTTTTTT. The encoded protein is CASSPGGLLFF.

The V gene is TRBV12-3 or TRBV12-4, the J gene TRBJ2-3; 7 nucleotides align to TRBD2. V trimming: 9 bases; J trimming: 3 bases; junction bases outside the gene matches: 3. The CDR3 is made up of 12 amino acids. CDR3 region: CASAGDTDTQYF. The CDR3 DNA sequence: TGTGCCAGTGCGGGGGATACAGATACGCAGTATTTT.

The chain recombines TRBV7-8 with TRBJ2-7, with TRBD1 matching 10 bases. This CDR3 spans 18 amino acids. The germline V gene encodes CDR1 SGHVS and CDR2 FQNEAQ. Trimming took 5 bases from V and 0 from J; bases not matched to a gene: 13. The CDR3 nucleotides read TGTGCCAGCAGCCGAGGACAGGGGGGAAGGCGGAGCTCCTACGAGCAGTACTTC. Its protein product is CASSRGQGGRRSSYEQYF.

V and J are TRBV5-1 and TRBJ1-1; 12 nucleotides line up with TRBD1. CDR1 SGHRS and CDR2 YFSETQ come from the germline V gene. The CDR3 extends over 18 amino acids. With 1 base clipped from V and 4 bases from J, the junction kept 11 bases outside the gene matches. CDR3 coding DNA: TGCGCCAGCAGCTTGCTATCCCGGGACAGGGGGCTCGCCACTGAAGCTTTCTTT. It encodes CASSLLSRDRGLATEAFF.

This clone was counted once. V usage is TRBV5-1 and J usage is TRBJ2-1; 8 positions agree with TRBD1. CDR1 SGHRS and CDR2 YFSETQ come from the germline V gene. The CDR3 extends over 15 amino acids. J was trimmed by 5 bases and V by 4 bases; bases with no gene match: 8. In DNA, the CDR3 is TGCGCCAGCAGCCTGATGGGACAGGAGGACAATGAGCAGTTCTTC. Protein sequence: CASSLMGQEDNEQFF.

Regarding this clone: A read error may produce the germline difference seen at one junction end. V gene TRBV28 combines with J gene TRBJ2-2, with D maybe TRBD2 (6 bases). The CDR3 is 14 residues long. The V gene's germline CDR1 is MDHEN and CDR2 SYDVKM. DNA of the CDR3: TGTACCAGCAGTTCCACGGGGGTTACCGGGGAGCTGTTTTTT. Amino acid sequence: CTSSSTGVTGELFF.

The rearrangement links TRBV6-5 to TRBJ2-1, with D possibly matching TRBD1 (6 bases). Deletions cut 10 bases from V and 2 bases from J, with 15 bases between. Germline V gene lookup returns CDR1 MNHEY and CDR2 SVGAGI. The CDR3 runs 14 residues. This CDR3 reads CATHRAGAYNEQFF. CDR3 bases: TGTGCCACTCACAGGGCAGGGGCCTACAATGAGCAGTTCTTC.

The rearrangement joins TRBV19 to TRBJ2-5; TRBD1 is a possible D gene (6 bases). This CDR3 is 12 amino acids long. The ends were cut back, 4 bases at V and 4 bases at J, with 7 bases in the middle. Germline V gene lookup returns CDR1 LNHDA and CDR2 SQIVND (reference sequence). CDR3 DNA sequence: TGTGCCAGTAGTAGGGGGCCAGAGACCCAGTACTTC. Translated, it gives CASSRGPETQYF.